These 2 T cell receptor beta chains were sequenced from one sample in a study of CD8 T cells in ankylosing spondylitis. TCRdb ran MiXCR on the 5' RACE reads and lists one entry per CDR3 protein. This sample yields hundreds of thousands of distinct CDR3 sequences, of which approximately 22% are seen a single time; 10% to 15% belongs to the top ten. The sample comprised blood, either unsorted or a sorted T cell fraction (not recorded which). All receptors derive from a male donor with ankylosing spondylitis or in good health (not recorded which).

This clonotype was picked up a small number of times. The chain carries TRBV7-9 and TRBJ2-7; TRBD1 agrees at 8 bases. Germline CDR1 and CDR2: SEHNR and FQNEAQ (reference sequence). The CDR3 has 15 residues. The ends lost 5 bases at V and 0 bases at J; junction bases unmatched: 6. CDR3 nucleotide sequence: TGTGCCAGCAGCGCCCGGGACAGGATCTCCTACGAGCAGTACTTC. Translated, it gives CASSARDRISYEQYF.

This clonotype was detected only a few times. The chain has TRBV5-6 and TRBJ2-4, with 12 bases fitting TRBD2. In germline, CDR1 is SGHDT, CDR2 YYEEEE. V was clipped by 1 base and J by 0 bases; unmatched bases: 5. The CDR3 sequence is 18 residues long. The chain's CDR3 is CASSLSLAGGIAKNIQYF. CDR3 nucleotide sequence: TGTGCCAGCAGCTTGTCGCTAGCGGGGGGGATAGCCAAAAACATTCAGTACTTC.